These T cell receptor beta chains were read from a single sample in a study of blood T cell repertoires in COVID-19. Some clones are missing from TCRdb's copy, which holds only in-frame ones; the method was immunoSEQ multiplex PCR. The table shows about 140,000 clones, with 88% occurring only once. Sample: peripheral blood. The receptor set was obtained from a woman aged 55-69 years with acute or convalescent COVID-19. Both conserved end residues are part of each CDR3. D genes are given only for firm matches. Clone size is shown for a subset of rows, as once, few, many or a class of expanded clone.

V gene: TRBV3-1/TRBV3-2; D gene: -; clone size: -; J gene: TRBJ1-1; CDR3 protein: CASSQDTGNTEAFF; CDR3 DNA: TGTGCCAGCAGCCAAGACACGGGGAACACTGAAGCTTTCTTT
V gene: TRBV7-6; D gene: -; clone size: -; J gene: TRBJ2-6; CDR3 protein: CASSLQVAGMANVLTF; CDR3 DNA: TGTGCCAGCAGCCTACAGGTAGCTGGGATGGCCAACGTCCTGACTTTC
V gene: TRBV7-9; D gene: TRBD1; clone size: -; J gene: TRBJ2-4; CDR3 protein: CASSLIGQVSNIQYF; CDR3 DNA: TGTGCCAGCAGCTTAATAGGACAGGTTTCAAACATTCAGTACTTC
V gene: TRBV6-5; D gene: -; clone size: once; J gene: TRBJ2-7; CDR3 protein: CASSPPWGAGAEQYF; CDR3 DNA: TGTGCCAGCAGTCCCCCTTGGGGGGCGGGGGCCGAGCAGTACTTC
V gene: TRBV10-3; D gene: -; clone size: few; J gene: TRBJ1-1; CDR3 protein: CAISTTDNTEAFF; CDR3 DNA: TGTGCCATCAGCACGACAGATAACACTGAAGCTTTCTTT
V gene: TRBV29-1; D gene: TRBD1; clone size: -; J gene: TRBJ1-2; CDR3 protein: CSVEDLGTGYGYTF; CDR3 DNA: TGCAGCGTTGAAGATCTCGGGACAGGATATGGCTACACCTTC
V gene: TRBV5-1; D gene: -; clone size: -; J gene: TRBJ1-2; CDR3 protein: CASSPTRVPLNYGYTF; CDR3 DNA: TGCGCCAGCAGCCCAACCCGCGTCCCGCTAAACTATGGCTACACCTTC
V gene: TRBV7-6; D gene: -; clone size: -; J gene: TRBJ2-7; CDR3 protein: CASSLAAPRGRSFYEQYF; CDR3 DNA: TGTGCCAGCAGCTTAGCGGCCCCCAGGGGAAGGAGCTTCTACGAGCAGTACTTC
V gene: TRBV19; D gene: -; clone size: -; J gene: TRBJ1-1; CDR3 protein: CASSARVSDAEAFF; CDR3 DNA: TGTGCCAGTAGTGCCCGGGTTTCAGACGCTGAAGCTTTCTTT
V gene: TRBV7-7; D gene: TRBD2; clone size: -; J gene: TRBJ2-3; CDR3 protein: CASSPRGLAGVGSDTQYF; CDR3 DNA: TGTGCTAGCAGCCCCCGGGGACTAGCGGGGGTGGGATCAGATACGCAGTATTTT
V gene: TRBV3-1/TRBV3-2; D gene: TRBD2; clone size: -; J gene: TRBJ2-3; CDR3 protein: CASSQDWPGGPTDTQYF; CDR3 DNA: TGTGCCAGCAGCCAAGATTGGCCGGGGGGGCCCACAGATACGCAGTATTTT
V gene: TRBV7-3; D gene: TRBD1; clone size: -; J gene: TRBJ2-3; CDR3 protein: CASSRGQGGRSDTQYF; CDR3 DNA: TGTGCCAGCAGCCGAGGACAGGGTGGAAGGTCGGATACGCAGTATTTT
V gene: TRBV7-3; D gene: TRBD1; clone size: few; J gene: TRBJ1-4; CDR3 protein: CASSHIRGQGVLRDTNEKLFF; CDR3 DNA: TGTGCCAGCAGCCACATCCGGGGGCAGGGGGTCCTCAGGGATACTAATGAAAAACTGTTTTTT
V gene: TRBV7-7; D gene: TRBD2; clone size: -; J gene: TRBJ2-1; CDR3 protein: CASSFELAGGAEQFF; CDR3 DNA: TGTGCTAGCAGCTTTGAACTAGCGGGGGGAGCTGAGCAGTTCTTC
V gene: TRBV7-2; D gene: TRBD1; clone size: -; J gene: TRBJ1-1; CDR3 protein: CASSLDDRVGAFF; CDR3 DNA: TGTGCCAGCAGCTTGGATGACAGGGTAGGAGCTTTCTTT
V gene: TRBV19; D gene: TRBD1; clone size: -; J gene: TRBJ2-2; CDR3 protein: CASSIRTGGNTGELFF; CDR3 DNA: TGTGCCAGTAGTATAAGGACAGGGGGTAACACCGGGGAGCTGTTTTTT
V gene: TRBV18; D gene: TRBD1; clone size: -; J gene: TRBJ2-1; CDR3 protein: CASSAGQGNEQFF; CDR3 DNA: TGTGCCAGCTCAGCAGGACAGGGCAATGAGCAGTTCTTC
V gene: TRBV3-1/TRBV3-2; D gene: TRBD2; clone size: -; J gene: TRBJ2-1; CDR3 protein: CASSQSQAGGPVEQFF; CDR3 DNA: TGTGCCAGCAGCCAATCCCAAGCGGGGGGGCCGGTTGAGCAGTTCTTC
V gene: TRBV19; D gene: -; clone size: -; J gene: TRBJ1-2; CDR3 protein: CASSIVATAYGYTF; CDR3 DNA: TGTGCCAGTAGTATAGTTGCGACAGCATATGGCTACACCTTC
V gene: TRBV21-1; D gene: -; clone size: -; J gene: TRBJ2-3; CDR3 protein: CASSKIDGGCVPNPSSNTDTQYF; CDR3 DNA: TGTGCCAGCAGCAAAATTGATGGGGGGTGTGTACCGAATCCTTCCTCAAACACAGATACGCAGTATTTT
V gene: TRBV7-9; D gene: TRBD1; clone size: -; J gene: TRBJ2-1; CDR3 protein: CASSEGDRAYNEQFF; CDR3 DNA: TGTGCCAGCAGCGAGGGGGACAGGGCCTACAATGAGCAGTTCTTC
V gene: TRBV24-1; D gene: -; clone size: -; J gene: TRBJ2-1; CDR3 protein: CATIDSGQLYEQFF; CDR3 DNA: TGTGCCACCATCGACAGTGGCCAATTATATGAGCAGTTCTTC
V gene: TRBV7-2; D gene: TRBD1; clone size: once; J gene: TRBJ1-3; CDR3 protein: CASSLSGTGGDVSGNTIYF; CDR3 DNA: TGTGCCAGCAGCTTATCGGGCACAGGGGGCGATGTGTCTGGAAACACCATATATTTT
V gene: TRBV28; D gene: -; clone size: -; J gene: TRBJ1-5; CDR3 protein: CASRRPRNNQPQHF; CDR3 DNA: TGTGCCAGCAGACGACCGAGGAACAATCAGCCCCAGCATTTT
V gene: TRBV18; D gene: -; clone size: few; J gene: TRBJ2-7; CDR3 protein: CASSREAEQYF; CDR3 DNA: TGTGCCAGCTCACGAGAGGCCGAGCAGTACTTC
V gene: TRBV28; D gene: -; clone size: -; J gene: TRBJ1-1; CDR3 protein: CASSLPLKSTEAFF; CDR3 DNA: TGTGCCAGCAGTTTACCCCTGAAGAGCACTGAAGCTTTCTTT
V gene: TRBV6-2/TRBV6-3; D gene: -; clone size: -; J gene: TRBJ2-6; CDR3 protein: CASSPDTGANVLTF; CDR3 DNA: TGTGCCAGCAGTCCGGACACTGGGGCCAACGTCCTGACTTTC
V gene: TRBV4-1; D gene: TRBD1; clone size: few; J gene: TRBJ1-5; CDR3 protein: CASSLMGTGGNQPQHF; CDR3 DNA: TGCGCCAGCAGCCTCATGGGGACAGGGGGAAATCAGCCCCAGCATTTT
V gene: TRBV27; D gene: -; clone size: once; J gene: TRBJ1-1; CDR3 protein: CASSLRGDNTEAFF; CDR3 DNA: TGTGCCAGCAGTTTAAGGGGCGATAACACTGAAGCTTTCTTT
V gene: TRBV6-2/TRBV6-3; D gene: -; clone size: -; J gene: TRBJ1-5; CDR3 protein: CASSSGYSNQPQHF; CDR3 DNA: TGTGCCAGCAGTTCAGGATATAGCAATCAGCCCCAGCATTTT
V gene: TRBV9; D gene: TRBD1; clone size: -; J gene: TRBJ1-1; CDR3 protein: CASSVAGQGVMNTEAFF; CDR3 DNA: TGTGCCAGCAGCGTAGCGGGACAGGGCGTGATGAACACTGAAGCTTTCTTT
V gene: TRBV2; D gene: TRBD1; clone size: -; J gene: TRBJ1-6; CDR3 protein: CASTADGTENNSPLHF; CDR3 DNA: TGTGCCAGCACGGCTGACGGGACAGAGAATAATTCACCCCTCCACTTT
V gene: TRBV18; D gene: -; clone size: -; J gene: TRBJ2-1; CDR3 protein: CASSPEGFNEQFF; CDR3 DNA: TGTGCCAGCTCACCAGAGGGTTTTAATGAGCAGTTCTTC